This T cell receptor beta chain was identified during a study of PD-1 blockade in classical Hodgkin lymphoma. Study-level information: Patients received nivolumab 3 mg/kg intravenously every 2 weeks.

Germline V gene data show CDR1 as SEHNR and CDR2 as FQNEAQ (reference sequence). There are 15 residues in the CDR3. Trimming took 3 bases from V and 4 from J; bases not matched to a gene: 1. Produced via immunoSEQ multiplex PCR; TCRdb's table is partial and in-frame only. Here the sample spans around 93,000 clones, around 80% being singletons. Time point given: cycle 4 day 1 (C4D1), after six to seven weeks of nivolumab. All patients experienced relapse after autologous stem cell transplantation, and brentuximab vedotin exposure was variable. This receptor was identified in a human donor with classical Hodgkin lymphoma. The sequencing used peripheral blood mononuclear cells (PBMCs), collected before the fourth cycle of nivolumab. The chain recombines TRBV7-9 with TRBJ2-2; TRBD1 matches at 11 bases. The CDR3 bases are TGTGCCAGCAGCTTCGGGACAGGGGGCACCGGGGAGCTGTTTTTT. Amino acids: CASSFGTGGTGELFF.